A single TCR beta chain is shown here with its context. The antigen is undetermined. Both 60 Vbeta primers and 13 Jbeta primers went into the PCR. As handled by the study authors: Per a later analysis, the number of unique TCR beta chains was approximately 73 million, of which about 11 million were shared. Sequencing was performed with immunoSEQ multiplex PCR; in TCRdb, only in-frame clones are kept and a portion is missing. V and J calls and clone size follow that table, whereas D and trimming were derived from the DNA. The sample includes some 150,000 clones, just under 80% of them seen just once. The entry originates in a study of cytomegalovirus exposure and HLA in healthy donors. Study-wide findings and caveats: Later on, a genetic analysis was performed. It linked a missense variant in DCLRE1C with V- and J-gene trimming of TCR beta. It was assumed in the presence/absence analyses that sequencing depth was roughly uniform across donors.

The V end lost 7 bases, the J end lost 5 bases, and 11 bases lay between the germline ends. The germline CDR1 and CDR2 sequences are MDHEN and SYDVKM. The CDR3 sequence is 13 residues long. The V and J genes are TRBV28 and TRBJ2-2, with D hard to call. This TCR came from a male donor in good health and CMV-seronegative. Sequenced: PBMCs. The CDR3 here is CASKAGMTGELFF. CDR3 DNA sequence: TGTGCCAGCAAGGCAGGAATGACCGGGGAGCTGTTTTTT.